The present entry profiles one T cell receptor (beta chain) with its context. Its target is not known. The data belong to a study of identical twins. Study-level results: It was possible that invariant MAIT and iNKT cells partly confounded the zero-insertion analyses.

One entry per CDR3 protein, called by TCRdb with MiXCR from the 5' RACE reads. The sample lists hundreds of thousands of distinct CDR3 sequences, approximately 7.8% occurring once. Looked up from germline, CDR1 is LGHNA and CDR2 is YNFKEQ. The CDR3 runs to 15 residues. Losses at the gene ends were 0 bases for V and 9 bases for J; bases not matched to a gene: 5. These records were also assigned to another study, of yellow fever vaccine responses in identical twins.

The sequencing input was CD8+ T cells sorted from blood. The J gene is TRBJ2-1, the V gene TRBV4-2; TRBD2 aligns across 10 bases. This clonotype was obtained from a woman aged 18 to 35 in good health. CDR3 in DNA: TGTGCCAGCAGCCAAGATGAGCGGGGGGGAGGTGAGCAGTTCTTC. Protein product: CASSQDERGGGEQFF.